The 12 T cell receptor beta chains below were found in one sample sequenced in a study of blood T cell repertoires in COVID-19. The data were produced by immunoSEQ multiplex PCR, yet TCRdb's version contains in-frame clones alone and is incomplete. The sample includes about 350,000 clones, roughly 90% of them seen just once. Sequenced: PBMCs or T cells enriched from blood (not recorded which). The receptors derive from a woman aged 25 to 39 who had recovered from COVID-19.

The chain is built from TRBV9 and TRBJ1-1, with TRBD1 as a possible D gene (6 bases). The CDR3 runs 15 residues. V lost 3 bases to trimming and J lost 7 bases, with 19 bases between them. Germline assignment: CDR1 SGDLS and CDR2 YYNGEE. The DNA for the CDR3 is TGTGCCAGCAGCGGAGCGGGGGCAGCTAATGATGAAGCTTTCTTT. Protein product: CASSGAGAANDEAFF.

CDR3 protein: CASSPRPPGGNQPQHF. CDR3 DNA sequence: TGTGCCAGCAGTCCACGGCCCCCCGGGGGCAATCAGCCCCAGCATTTT. The chain employs TRBV27 and TRBJ1-5, with D unclear. Germline CDR1 is MNHEY and CDR2 is SMNVEV (reference sequence). The CDR3 covers 16 residues. V lost 5 bases and J lost 2, with 16 bases in between.

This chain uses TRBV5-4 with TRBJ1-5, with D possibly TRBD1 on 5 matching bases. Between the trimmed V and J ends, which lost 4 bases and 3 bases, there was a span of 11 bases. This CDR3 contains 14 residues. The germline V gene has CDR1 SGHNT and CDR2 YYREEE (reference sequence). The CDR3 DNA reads TGTGCCAGCAGCCCAGGAGGGGACAATCAGCCCCAGCATTTT. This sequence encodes CASSPGGDNQPQHF. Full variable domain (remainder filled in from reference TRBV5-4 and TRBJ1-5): ETGVTQSPTHLIKTRGQQVTLRCSSQSGHNTVSWYQQALGQGPQFIFQYYREEENGRGNFPPRFSGLQFPNYSSELNVNALELDDSALYLCASSPGGDNQPQHFGDGTRLSIL.

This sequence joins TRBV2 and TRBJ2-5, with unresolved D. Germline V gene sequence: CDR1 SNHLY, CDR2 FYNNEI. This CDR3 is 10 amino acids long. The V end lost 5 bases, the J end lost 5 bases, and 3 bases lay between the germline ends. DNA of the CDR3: TGTGCCAGCAGTCTGGAGACCCAGTACTTC. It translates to CASSLETQYF.

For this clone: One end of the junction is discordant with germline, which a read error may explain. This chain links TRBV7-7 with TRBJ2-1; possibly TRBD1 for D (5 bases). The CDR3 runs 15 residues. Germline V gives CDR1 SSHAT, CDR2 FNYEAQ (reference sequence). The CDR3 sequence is CASSLGASSYNEQFF. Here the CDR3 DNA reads TGTGCTAGCAGCTTAGGGGCGAGCTCCTACAATGAGCAGTTCTTC.

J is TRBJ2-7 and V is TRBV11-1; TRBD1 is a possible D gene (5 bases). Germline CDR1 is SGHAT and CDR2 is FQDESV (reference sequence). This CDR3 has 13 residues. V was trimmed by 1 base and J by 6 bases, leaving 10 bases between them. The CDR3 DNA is TGTGCCAGCAGCTTAGTGTTCAGGGCCGAGCAGTACTTC. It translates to CASSLVFRAEQYF.

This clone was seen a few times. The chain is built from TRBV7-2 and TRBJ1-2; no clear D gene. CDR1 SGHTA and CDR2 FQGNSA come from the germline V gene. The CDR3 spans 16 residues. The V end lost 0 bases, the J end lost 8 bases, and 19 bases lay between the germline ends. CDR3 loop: CASSLARVGRESGYTF. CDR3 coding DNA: TGTGCCAGCAGCTTAGCGCGGGTAGGCCGGGAGAGCGGCTACACCTTC.

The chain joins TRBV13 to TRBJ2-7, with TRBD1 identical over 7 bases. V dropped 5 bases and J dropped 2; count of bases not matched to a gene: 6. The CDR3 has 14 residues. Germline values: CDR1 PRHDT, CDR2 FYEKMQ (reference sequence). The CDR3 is CASSMGTETYEQYF. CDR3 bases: TGTGCCAGCAGCATGGGGACAGAGACCTACGAGCAGTACTTC.

This chain's CDR3 is CASSSQQGANNEQFF. The CDR3 nucleotides are TGTGCCAGCAGCTCCCAACAGGGGGCCAACAATGAGCAGTTCTTC. This sequence joins TRBV7-3 and TRBJ2-1, with 9 bases identical to TRBD1. The CDR3 contains 15 residues. V gave up 4 bases and J gave up 5 bases; unmatched junction bases: 6. CDR1 and CDR2 (germline): SGHTA, FQGTGA.

For the CDR3, the DNA is TGTGCCAGCAACACCGGGACAGGGGAGGGTTATGAGCAGTTCTTC. Translated, it gives CASNTGTGEGYEQFF. This chain uses TRBV5-5 with TRBJ2-1, with 10 bases lining up with TRBD1. The trim removed 6 bases at V and 8 bases at J, leaving 11 bases unmatched. This CDR3 has 15 amino acids. The germline V gene has CDR1 SGHKS and CDR2 YYEKEE (reference sequence).

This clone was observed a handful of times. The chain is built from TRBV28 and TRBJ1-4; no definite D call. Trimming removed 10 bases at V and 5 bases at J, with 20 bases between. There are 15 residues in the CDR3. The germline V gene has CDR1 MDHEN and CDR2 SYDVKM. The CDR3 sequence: CATLEAGNPNEKLFF. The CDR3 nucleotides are TGTGCCACCCTTGAGGCGGGGAACCCCAATGAAAAACTGTTTTTT.

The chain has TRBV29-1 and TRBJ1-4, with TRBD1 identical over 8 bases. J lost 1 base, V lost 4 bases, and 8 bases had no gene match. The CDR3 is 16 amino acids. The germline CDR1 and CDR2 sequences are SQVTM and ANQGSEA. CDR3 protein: CSVAQSTGGTNEKLFF. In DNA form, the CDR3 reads TGCAGCGTTGCTCAGAGTACAGGGGGAACTAATGAAAAACTGTTTTTT.